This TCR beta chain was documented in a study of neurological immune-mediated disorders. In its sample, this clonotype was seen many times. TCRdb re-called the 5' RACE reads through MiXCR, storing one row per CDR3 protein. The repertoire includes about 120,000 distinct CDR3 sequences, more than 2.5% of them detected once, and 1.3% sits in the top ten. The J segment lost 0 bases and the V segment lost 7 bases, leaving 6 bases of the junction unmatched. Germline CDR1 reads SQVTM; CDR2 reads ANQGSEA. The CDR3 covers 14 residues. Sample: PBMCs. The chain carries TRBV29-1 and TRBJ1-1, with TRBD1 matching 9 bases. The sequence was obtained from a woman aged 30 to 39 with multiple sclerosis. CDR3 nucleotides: TGCAGCGGGGCCGGGACAGGGCTGAACACTGAAGCTTTCTTT. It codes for CSGAGTGLNTEAFF.